The 2 T cell receptor beta chains below were found in one sample sequenced in a study of shared T cell receptors in the human thymus. Repertoires were generated with immunoSEQ multiplex PCR, while TCRdb's copy carries only in-frame clones and drops some. The data hold 630,000 or so clones, with more than 75% observed a single time. These data also formed part of another study, on human thymus T cells.

Sequencing used thymocytes. These TCRs come from a boy under two years old with a congenital heart defect.

The rearrangement joins TRBV6-1 to TRBJ1-5; D remains unclear. CDR3 length equals 15 residues. The germline V and J ends were trimmed by 2 bases and 0 bases, with 8 bases remaining between them. Germline V gene lookup returns CDR1 MNHNS and CDR2 SASEGT. DNA of the CDR3: TGTGCCAGCAGTGAAAAGCTAGTTAGCAATCAGCCCCAGCATTTT. Translated: CASSEKLVSNQPQHF.

This chain joins TRBV29-1 and TRBJ2-1, with 11 bases matching TRBD1. CDR1 is SQVTM and CDR2 is ANQGSEA in the germline V gene. Trimming cost V 5 bases and J 5 bases; bases outside gene matches: 2. The CDR3 totals 13 residues. The CDR3 DNA reads TGCAGCGTTTGGGACAGGGGGAACAATGAGCAGTTCTTC. Translating gives CSVWDRGNNEQFF.